This T cell receptor (beta chain) was documented in a study of blood T cell repertoires in COVID-19. Overall study: Whether acute or convalescent, the COVID-19 samples came from the United States, Italy and Spain. T cells, B-cell-depleted T cells, or PBMCs provided the cDNA or gDNA that served as material.

Germline loops: CDR1 LNHDA, CDR2 SQIVND (reference sequence). There are 14 residues in the CDR3. Between the trimmed V and J ends, which lost 8 bases and 5 bases, there was a span of 18 bases. Authors' analysis steps: Estimation of nucleated cell counts relied on the amplification of reference gene primers. The method was immunoSEQ multiplex PCR; TCRdb's version includes in-frame clones alone and lacks a portion of them. The D gene and trimming were derived from the DNA, and the V and J assignments and clone size from that table. The top ten clones hold 6.5% to 9% of a sample with 100,000 to 150,000 clones, 85% to 90% of them seen once.

J is TRBJ1-1 and V is TRBV19, with D possibly being TRBD1 (5 bases). The sample comprised peripheral blood. This receptor was identified in a man aged 45-65 years with acute or convalescent COVID-19. The CDR3 loop is CASPIRGYPTEAFF. The CDR3 region has the DNA TGTGCCAGTCCTATAAGGGGTTATCCGACTGAAGCTTTCTTT.